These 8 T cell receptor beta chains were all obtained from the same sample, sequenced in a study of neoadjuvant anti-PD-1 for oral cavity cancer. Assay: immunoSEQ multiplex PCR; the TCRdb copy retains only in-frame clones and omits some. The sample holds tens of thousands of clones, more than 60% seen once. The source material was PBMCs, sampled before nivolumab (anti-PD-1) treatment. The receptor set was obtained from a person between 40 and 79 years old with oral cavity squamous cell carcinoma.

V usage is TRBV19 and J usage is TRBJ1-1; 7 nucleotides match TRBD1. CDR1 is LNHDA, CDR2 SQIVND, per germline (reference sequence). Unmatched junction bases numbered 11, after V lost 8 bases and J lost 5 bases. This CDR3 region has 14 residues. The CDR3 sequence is CASHAGQRRTEAFF. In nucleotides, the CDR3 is TGTGCCAGTCATGCGGGACAGCGGAGAACTGAAGCTTTCTTT.

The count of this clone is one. The CDR3 region is CASSFVSGGYEQYF. CDR3 sequence (DNA): TGTGCCAGCAGTTTCGTCTCCGGGGGCTACGAGCAGTACTTC. The chain combines TRBV27 with TRBJ2-7, with D possibly being TRBD2 (6 bases). Germline lookup yields CDR1 MNHEY and CDR2 SMNVEV (reference sequence). Between the trimmed V and J ends, which lost 3 bases and 3 bases, there was a span of 12 bases. The CDR3 contains 14 residues.

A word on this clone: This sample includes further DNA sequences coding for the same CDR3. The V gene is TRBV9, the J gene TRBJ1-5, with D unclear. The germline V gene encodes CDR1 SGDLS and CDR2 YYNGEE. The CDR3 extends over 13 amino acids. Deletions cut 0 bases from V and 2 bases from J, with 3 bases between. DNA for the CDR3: TGTGCCAGCAGCGTAGATGGCAATCAGCCCCAGCATTTT. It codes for CASSVDGNQPQHF.

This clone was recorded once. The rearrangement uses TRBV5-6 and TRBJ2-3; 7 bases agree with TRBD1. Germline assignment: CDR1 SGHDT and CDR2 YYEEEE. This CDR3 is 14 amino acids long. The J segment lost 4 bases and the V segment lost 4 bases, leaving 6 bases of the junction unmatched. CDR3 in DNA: TGTGCCAGCAGCCAAACAGGGGTGCCAGATACGCAGTATTTT. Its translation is CASSQTGVPDTQYF.

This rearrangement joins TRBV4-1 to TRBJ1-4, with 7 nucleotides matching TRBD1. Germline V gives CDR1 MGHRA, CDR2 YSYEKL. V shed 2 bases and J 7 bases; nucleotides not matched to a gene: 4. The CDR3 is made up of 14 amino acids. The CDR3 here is CASSQRQGGEKLFF. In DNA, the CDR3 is TGCGCCAGCAGCCAACGACAGGGCGGTGAAAAACTGTTTTTT.

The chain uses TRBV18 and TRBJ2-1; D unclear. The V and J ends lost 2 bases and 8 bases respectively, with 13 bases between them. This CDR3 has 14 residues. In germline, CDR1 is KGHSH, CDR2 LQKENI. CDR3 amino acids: CASSPTATAYEQFF. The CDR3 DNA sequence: TGTGCCAGCTCACCAACGGCCACGGCGTATGAGCAGTTCTTC.

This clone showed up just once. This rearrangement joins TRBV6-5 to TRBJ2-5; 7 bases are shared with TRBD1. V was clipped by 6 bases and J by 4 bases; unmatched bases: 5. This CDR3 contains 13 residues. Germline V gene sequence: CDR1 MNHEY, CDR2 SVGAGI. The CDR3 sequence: CASRGTVRETQYF. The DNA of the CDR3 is TGTGCCAGCAGGGGGACAGTAAGAGAGACCCAGTACTTC.

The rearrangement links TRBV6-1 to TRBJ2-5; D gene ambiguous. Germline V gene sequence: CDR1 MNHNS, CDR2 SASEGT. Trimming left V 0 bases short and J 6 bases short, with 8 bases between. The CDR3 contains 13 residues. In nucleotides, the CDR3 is TGTGCCAGCAGTGAAGCACGAGCGAAGACCCAGTACTTC. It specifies CASSEARAKTQYF.